This T cell receptor (beta chain) derives from a study of shared clonotypes between healthy human individuals. Study details: CD4 naive cells filled three plates per donor, CD4 memory three, CD8 naive two and CD8 memory one. Findings of the study overall: Rarefaction indicated that sorted-subset sequencing remained incomplete although depth was large. Among the subsets, naive ones generally showed larger estimated richness than memory ones.

Data came from immunoSEQ multiplex PCR; TCRdb stores just in-frame clones and leaves some out. The profile covers fewer than 850,000 clones, with 95% to 97% appearing a single time and roughly 0.23% taken by the ten largest. Comments on this clone: What it binds is unknown.

The CDR3 runs to 15 residues. Deletions cut 3 bases from V and 6 bases from J, with 18 bases between. Germline loops: CDR1 GTSNPN, CDR2 SVGIG (reference sequence). CD45RO-negative, CCR7-positively selected cells formed the naive CD8 fraction, excluding terminally differentiated effector memory CD45RA+ cells. Every donor, a Caucasian adult, lived in Nashville, Tennessee. What was sequenced was naive CD8+ T cells sorted from blood. The chain is built from TRBV30 and TRBJ2-1; D is uncertain. The TCR originated in a man aged 25 to 40 in good health. The CDR3 region is CAWRADVRRSNEQFF. The CDR3 DNA reads TGTGCCTGGAGAGCCGACGTCCGCCGAAGCAATGAGCAGTTCTTC. The variable domain in full, completed from reference TRBV30 and TRBJ2-1, reads SQTIHQWPATLVQPVGSPLSLECTVEGTSNPNLYWYRQAAGRGLQLLFYSVGIGQISSEVPQNLSASRPQDRQFILSSKKLLLSDSGFYLCAWRADVRRSNEQFFGPGTRLTVL.